This entry lists 26 T cell receptor beta chains sequenced from one sample in a study of immune cell composition in non-small cell lung cancer. Method: immunoSEQ multiplex PCR; TCRdb's copy keeps in-frame clones and lacks some. The profile shows thousands of clones, 75% of them singletons. What was sequenced was lung tumor tissue. The receptors come from a human donor with non-small cell lung cancer.

The J gene is TRBJ2-7, the V gene TRBV4-3; TRBD1 agrees at 7 bases. Trimming cost V 4 bases and J 7 bases; bases outside gene matches: 10. Germline loops: CDR1 LGHNA, CDR2 YSLEER. CDR3 length: 14 residues. CDR3 in DNA: TGCGCCAGCAGCCTTGACAGGGAGTCAAGGGAGCAGTACTTC. Translation gives CASSLDRESREQYF.

V is TRBV27 and J is TRBJ2-1; D is unclear. Germline V gives CDR1 MNHEY, CDR2 SMNVEV (reference sequence). This CDR3 has 13 residues. V lost 6 bases, J lost 4 bases, and 10 bases lay in between. CDR3 DNA sequence: TGTGCCAGCAGCCTCCCCGGGTACAATGAGCAGTTCTTC. Amino acid sequence: CASSLPGYNEQFF.

The V gene is TRBV7-9, the J gene TRBJ2-2, with 13 nucleotides matching TRBD2. The CDR3 extends over 14 amino acids. V was clipped by 4 bases and J by 13 bases; unmatched bases: 6. Germline V gives CDR1 SEHNR, CDR2 FQNEAQ (reference sequence). The CDR3 coding sequence is TGTGCCAGCAGCTACCGGACTAGCGGGAGCCCGCTGTTTTTT. It yields the protein CASSYRTSGSPLFF.

The CDR3 spells CASSVQNRADEQYF. The CDR3 DNA sequence: TGTGCCAGCAGCGTACAAAACAGGGCCGACGAGCAGTACTTC. The chain combines TRBV9 with TRBJ2-7; the D gene is possibly TRBD1 (6 bases). CDR1 and CDR2 (germline): SGDLS, YYNGEE. The CDR3 has 14 amino acids. Between the trimmed V and J ends, which lost 1 base and 5 bases, there was a span of 13 bases.

This chain connects TRBV9 to TRBJ1-5; a possible D gene is TRBD1 (5 bases). The CDR3 has 12 residues. Trimming left V 3 bases short and J 7 bases short, with 8 bases between. In germline, CDR1 is SGDLS, CDR2 YYNGEE. The CDR3 DNA reads TGTGCCAGCAGCGCCCAGGGCCAGCCCCAGCATTTT. Its translation is CASSAQGQPQHF. The full variable domain, with the rest looked up from reference TRBV9 and TRBJ1-5, is DSGVTQTPKHLITATGQRVTLRCSPRSGDLSVYWYQQSLDQGLQFLIQYYNGEERAKGNILERFSAQQFPDLHSELNLSSLELGDSALYFCASSAQGQPQHFGDGTRLSIL.

The gene calls are TRBV27 and TRBJ1-6; no definite D call. Looked up from germline, CDR1 is MNHEY and CDR2 is SMNVEV (reference sequence). Trimming removed 5 bases from V and 9 bases from J, with 17 bases in between. CDR3 length: 15 residues. The CDR3 region is CASSRTAGYSSPLHF. The CDR3, as DNA: TGTGCCAGCAGTCGAACGGCGGGGTACAGTTCACCCCTCCACTTT.

DNA for the CDR3: TGTGCCAGCAGCTTAGGGACAGATTCACCCCTCCACTTT. Amino acid sequence: CASSLGTDSPLHF. The V call is TRBV7-8, the J call TRBJ1-6; TRBD1 is a possible D gene (6 bases). V dropped 1 base and J dropped 8 bases, with 6 bases sitting between them. CDR3 length: 13 residues. Germline loops: CDR1 SGHVS, CDR2 FQNEAQ.

The sample holds a few counts of this clone. This chain links TRBV30 with TRBJ2-3; D uncertain. The CDR3 spans 12 residues. Trimming removed 0 bases at V and 4 bases at J, with 5 bases between. CDR1 is GTSNPN, CDR2 SVGIG, per germline (reference sequence). This chain's CDR3 is CAWSVSSDTQYF. The CDR3 DNA reads as TGTGCCTGGAGTGTTAGTTCAGATACGCAGTATTTT.

A single count supports this clone. This chain connects TRBV23-1 to TRBJ1-1; 10 bases match TRBD1. TRBV23-1 is classed as an ORF, of uncertain function. CDR3 length: 16 amino acids. Trimming at V came to 0 bases and at J to 5 bases, leaving 6 bases not matched to a gene. Here the CDR3 DNA reads TGCGCCAGCAGTCAATCGGGACAGGGGAATGGGACTGAAGCTTTCTTT. This translates into CASSQSGQGNGTEAFF.

The V and J genes are TRBV19 and TRBJ1-2; D not resolved. The CDR3 spans 15 residues. Germline values: CDR1 LNHDA, CDR2 SQIVND (reference sequence). The V and J ends lost 0 bases and 4 bases respectively, with 12 bases between them. In nucleotides, the CDR3 is TGTGCCAGTAGTATAGATGGGGAGATTGGCTATGGCTACACCTTC. It yields the protein CASSIDGEIGYGYTF.

In this sample, this clone turned up a few times. The J gene is TRBJ2-7, the V gene TRBV6-5; TRBD1 matches at 8 bases. CDR1 MNHEY and CDR2 SVGAGI come from the germline V gene. Unmatched junction bases numbered 7, after V lost 0 bases and J lost 6 bases. This CDR3 is built from 15 residues. The CDR3 region has the DNA TGTGCCAGCAGTTACTCCGAGGACAGGGTCGGCGAGCAGTACTTC. Translated: CASSYSEDRVGEQYF.

The V call is TRBV5-1, the J call TRBJ1-1, with 8 bases lining up with TRBD1. The ends lost 1 base at V and 4 bases at J; junction bases unmatched: 6. The CDR3 has 15 residues. Germline-derived CDR1 and CDR2 are SGHRS and YFSETQ. CDR3 residues: CASSLQGRGLTEAFF. The DNA of the CDR3 is TGCGCCAGCAGCTTGCAGGGCAGGGGGCTCACTGAAGCTTTCTTT.

V is TRBV14 and J is TRBJ1-1; the match to TRBD1 covers 9 bases. The germline CDR1 and CDR2 sequences are SGHDN and FVKESK. Trimming removed 3 bases from V and 11 bases from J; junction bases left unmatched: 4. This CDR3 contains 12 residues. The CDR3 region has the DNA TGTGCCAGCAGCCATCCGACAGGGGGGGCTTTCTTT. Translating it yields CASSHPTGGAFF.

The rearrangement uses TRBV11-3 and TRBJ1-3; D is perhaps TRBD1 (6 bases). Germline V gene sequence: CDR1 SGHNT, CDR2 YENEEA. There are 14 residues in the CDR3. V was trimmed by 3 bases and J by 0 bases, leaving 6 bases between them. The CDR3 region is CASSLDSSGNTIYF. The DNA for the CDR3 is TGTGCCAGCAGCTTGGACAGCTCTGGAAACACCATATATTTT.

Here the CDR3 DNA reads TGTGCCACCAGCAGAGAAGGGGGCTATAATTCACCCCTCCACTTT. Translation gives CATSREGGYNSPLHF. The gene calls are TRBV15 and TRBJ1-6; maybe TRBD1 (6 bases). V lost 0 bases, J lost 3 bases, and 6 bases lay in between. CDR1 is LNHNV and CDR2 is YYDKDF in the germline V gene (reference sequence). This CDR3 contains 15 residues.

The chain couples TRBV7-9 to TRBJ2-3; 7 nucleotides match TRBD2. Looked up from germline, CDR1 is SEHNR and CDR2 is FQNEAQ (reference sequence). The CDR3 runs to 14 residues. Germline trimming cut 7 bases from V and 6 bases from J; bases unmatched to any gene: 10. The CDR3 DNA follows: TGTGCCAGCACCCAATGGGGAGGGACGGATACGCAGTATTTT. Amino acid sequence: CASTQWGGTDTQYF. Looking up the rest from reference TRBV7-9 and TRBJ2-3 gives the full variable domain: DTGVSQNPRHKITKRGQNVTFRCDPISEHNRLYWYRQTLGQGPEFLTYFQNEAQLEKSRLLSDRFSAERPKGSFSTLEIQRTEQGDSAMYLCASTQWGGTDTQYFGPGTRLTVL.

This clone was counted between two and nine times. The CDR3 nucleotides read TGTGCCAGCAACAGTGGTAGTTGGGTAGATACGCAGTATTTT. As protein: CASNSGSWVDTQYF. The chain joins TRBV27 to TRBJ2-3; D is unresolved. The CDR3 spans 14 residues. From germline, CDR1 is MNHEY and CDR2 SMNVEV (reference sequence). V lost 7 bases and J lost 5, with 16 bases in between.

This chain joins TRBV11-3 and TRBJ1-5, with unresolved D. Between the trimmed V and J ends, which lost 2 bases and 7 bases, there was a span of 9 bases. In germline, CDR1 is SGHNT, CDR2 YENEEA. The CDR3 consists of 13 residues. CDR3 sequence reads: CASSLSHGQPQHF. CDR3 nucleotide sequence: TGTGCCAGCAGCTTAAGTCACGGGCAGCCCCAGCATTTT.

In its sample, this clone was seen a few times. The V gene is TRBV7-8, the J gene TRBJ1-1; a weak D match, TRBD1 (5 bases). The germline CDR1 and CDR2 sequences are SGHVS and FQNEAQ. This CDR3 comprises 13 residues. Trimming took off 5 bases at V and 4 bases at J, with 11 bases between the two ends. The chain's CDR3 is CASSPQGITEAFF. As DNA, the CDR3 is TGTGCCAGCAGCCCCCAGGGAATCACTGAAGCTTTCTTT.

This chain joins TRBV19 and TRBJ1-1, with TRBD1 matching over 9 bases. CDR1 and CDR2 from the germline V gene are LNHDA and SQIVND (reference sequence). The V and J ends lost 3 bases and 3 bases, in that order; junction bases with no gene match: 8. The CDR3 runs 16 residues. CDR3 region: CASSIGTGFDDTEAFF. The CDR3 nucleotides are TGTGCCAGTAGTATCGGGACAGGGTTCGATGACACTGAAGCTTTCTTT.

V is TRBV7-9 and J is TRBJ2-5; D perhaps matches TRBD1 (6 bases). Between the trimmed V and J ends, which lost 3 bases and 0 bases, there was a span of 14 bases. The germline CDR1 and CDR2 sequences are SEHNR and FQNEAQ (reference sequence). The CDR3 sequence is 16 residues long. This CDR3 is CASSLPTGTHQETQYF. The CDR3 DNA reads TGTGCCAGCAGCTTGCCGACAGGCACACACCAAGAGACCCAGTACTTC.

The chain links TRBV4-1 to TRBJ2-1, with D possibly TRBD1 on 6 matching bases. Germline assignment: CDR1 MGHRA and CDR2 YSYEKL. Trimming took off 5 bases at V and 2 bases at J, with 13 bases between the two ends. CDR3 length: 15 amino acids. Here the CDR3 reads CASSAYRDPYNEQFF. The CDR3 bases are TGCGCCAGCAGCGCGTACAGGGACCCCTACAATGAGCAGTTCTTC.

This clone has only a few counts. V usage is TRBV9 and J usage is TRBJ2-5; 8 nucleotides agree with TRBD2. V lost 0 bases to trimming and J lost 7 bases; unmatched junction nucleotides: 8. From germline, CDR1 is SGDLS and CDR2 YYNGEE. The CDR3 totals 15 residues. The CDR3 DNA reads as TGTGCCAGCAGCGTAGCTCTCGCGGGGGGTGGGACCCAGTACTTC. The encoded protein is CASSVALAGGGTQYF.

This chain uses TRBV9 with TRBJ2-6; 7 bases match TRBD1. The J segment lost 2 bases and the V segment lost 4 bases, leaving 6 bases of the junction unmatched. Germline-derived CDR1 and CDR2 are SGDLS and YYNGEE. The CDR3 consists of 16 residues. The CDR3, as DNA: TGTGCCAGCAGCACCTTGACAGGGACTGGGGCCAACGTCCTGACTTTC. Protein sequence: CASSTLTGTGANVLTF.

This clone was counted a single time. The chain recombines TRBV5-1 with TRBJ2-2; possibly TRBD2 for D (6 bases). The CDR3 spans 17 residues. V dropped 2 bases and J dropped 1 base, with 15 bases sitting between them. Germline-derived CDR1 and CDR2 are SGHRS and YFSETQ. The DNA for the CDR3 is TGCGCCAGCAGCTTTATAGTGGGGACTCAGAACACCGGGGAGCTGTTTTTT. It codes for CASSFIVGTQNTGELFF.

This chain connects TRBV5-6 to TRBJ2-3; a possible D gene is TRBD1 (5 bases). CDR1 and CDR2 (germline): SGHDT, YYEEEE. The CDR3 contains 14 residues. V gave up 4 bases and J gave up 2 bases, with 11 bases separating them. For the CDR3, the DNA is TGTGCCAGCAGCACGTCAGGGTTCACAGATACGCAGTATTTT. Its protein product is CASSTSGFTDTQYF.